This T cell receptor beta chain is drawn from a study of T cell repertoires in aging, cancer and after chemotherapy. Looking at the study overall: The full dataset contained about 10 million TCR reads. Study-wide results and limits: In each cancer cohort, median generation probability increased across chemotherapy, suggesting thymic output rebounded. Age-matched healthy donors had significantly more diverse, less clonal blood TCR repertoires than untreated cancer patients. Loss of evenness, beyond lost richness, contributed to age-related TCR diversity decline in cancer patients.

The length of the CDR3 is 19 residues. Between the trimmed V and J ends, which lost 6 bases and 0 bases, there was a span of 26 bases. From germline, CDR1 is WNHNN and CDR2 SYGVQD (reference sequence). Amplification of TCR beta used genomic DNA extracted from peripheral blood. With regard to this clonotype: Its antigen is currently unknown.

TRB rearrangements spanning V, D and J were amplified using mixed TRB-A/B primers. TCRdb called the multiplex PCR reads again in MiXCR, with one record for every CDR3 protein. The sample records 2,500 to 3,500 distinct CDR3 sequences, around 25% being singletons. This clonotype was sampled from a human donor with a solid tumor. The sequenced material came from blood. The V gene is TRBV10-1, the J gene TRBJ1-1, with D unresolved. The CDR3 DNA is TGCGCCAGCAGGCGCCTCTTCCCGGGTCACGCCCAAGTGAACACTGAAGCTTTCTTT. This gives the protein CASRRLFPGHAQVNTEAFF.